This T cell receptor (beta chain) comes out of a study of Graves' ophthalmopathy and Graves' hyperthyroidism. Study-level background: The term stable hyperthyroidism indicated an absence of ophthalmopathy within 18 months of follow-up.

From RNA, the CDR3 regions of TCR beta chains were amplified and sequenced. HTBI-primed first-round RT-PCR preceded second-round multiplex PCR. TCRdb reprocessed the multiplex PCR reads with MiXCR, giving one entry per CDR3 protein. Here the sample spans over a million distinct CDR3 sequences, about 36% being singletons. The germline V and J ends were trimmed by 2 bases and 2 bases, with 9 bases remaining between them. CDR3 length: 14 amino acids. The germline CDR1 and CDR2 sequences are KGHDR and SFDVKD. This clonotype was found many times. Certain patients, namely those with other autoimmune diseases, uncontrolled infections, pregnancy or lactation, were excluded.

The sequence was obtained from an adult man with Graves' hyperthyroidism. The chain couples TRBV24-1 to TRBJ2-7; no clear D gene. Sequencing used peripheral blood or thyroid tissue (not recorded which). The CDR3: CATSDSGRTYEQYF. The CDR3 DNA reads TGTGCCACCAGTGATTCGGGCAGGACCTACGAGCAGTACTTC.